This T cell receptor beta chain is drawn from a study of T cells in Graves' hyperthyroidism and ophthalmopathy. Researchers amplified the TCR beta CDR3 regions from RNA transcripts. TCR CDR3 regions were first amplified by RT-PCR with HTBI primers. TCRdb redid the calling of the multiplex PCR reads with MiXCR, one entry per CDR3 protein. The profile covers approximately 400,000 distinct CDR3 sequences, with around 20% appearing a single time and about 38% taken by the ten largest. A NOSPECS grade of at least 4, a Clinical Activity Score of at least 3 and duration under 3 months were recorded in ophthalmopathy patients. Diagnostic assessment was based on clinical symptoms, serum thyroxine and TRAb, thyroid ultrasound and orbital computed tomography. This sample holds PBMCs from less than 11 ml fresh peripheral blood. This clonotype was counted many times. The CDR3 has 13 residues. The V end was cut by 5 bases, the J end by 8 bases, with 10 bases between. The V gene's germline CDR1 is MNHEY and CDR2 SMNVEV (reference sequence).

The clonotype comes from a man aged 18 to 29 with Graves' ophthalmopathy. Sequencing was performed on blood. The chain carries TRBV27 and TRBJ1-6; D uncertain. CDR3 loop: CASSPVGYSPLHF. CDR3 in DNA: TGTGCCAGCAGTCCTGTTGGTTATTCACCCCTCCACTTT.